These 30 T cell receptor beta chains were all obtained from the same sample, sequenced in a study of identical twins. TCRdb recomputed calls from the 5' RACE reads with MiXCR, one row per CDR3 protein. Among roughly 720,000 distinct CDR3 sequences listed, about 18% were seen once. These sequences were also reported in another study, on T cells expressing NK-cell markers.

The specimen was PBMCs. These TCRs come from a woman under 30 in good health.

This clonotype has a count of ten or more. This sequence joins TRBV10-1 and TRBJ1-1; a possible D gene is TRBD1 (6 bases). Trimming removed 3 bases at V and 4 bases at J, with 12 bases between. Germline V gene sequence: CDR1 WNHNN, CDR2 SYGVQD (reference sequence). This CDR3 spans 14 amino acids. CDR3 coding DNA: TGCGCCAGCAGTGACAGGGGAGTGGGCACTGAAGCTTTCTTT. It specifies CASSDRGVGTEAFF.

The gene calls are TRBV27 and TRBJ2-2; D uncertain. Germline CDR1 MNHEY, CDR2 SMNVEV (reference sequence). CDR3 size: 13 residues. With 6 bases removed from V and 6 bases from J, the gap between germline ends came to 11 bases. CDR3 coding DNA: TGTGCCAGCAGACCTGACTTGGCCGGGGAGCTGTTTTTT. Its translation: CASRPDLAGELFF.

J is TRBJ2-4 and V is TRBV12-3 or TRBV12-4; TRBD1 matches 12 bases. The CDR3 totals 18 residues. Trimming cost V 6 bases and J 1 base; bases outside gene matches: 10. CDR3 loop: CASSPGQGAPHAKNIQYF. DNA for the CDR3: TGTGCCAGCAGCCCGGGACAGGGGGCCCCTCACGCCAAAAACATTCAGTACTTC.

In its sample, this clonotype was seen a few times. The chain uses TRBV5-5 and TRBJ2-7; D perhaps matches TRBD2 (6 bases). Germline assignment: CDR1 SGHKS and CDR2 YYEKEE (reference sequence). V lost 1 base and J 2 bases, leaving 13 bases between the germline ends. This CDR3 has 15 amino acids. The DNA of the CDR3 is TGTGCCAGCAGCTTGATGTTAGCGGATCCCTACGAGCAGTACTTC. Protein sequence: CASSLMLADPYEQYF.

This clonotype showed up just a few times. This chain connects TRBV10-3 to TRBJ2-1, with D unresolved. In germline, CDR1 is ENHRY, CDR2 SYGVKD. The CDR3 is made up of 13 amino acids. The V and J ends lost 8 bases and 0 bases respectively, with 8 bases between them. In DNA, the CDR3 is TGTGCCATCGCCGGAATCTCCTACAATGAGCAGTTCTTC. This codes for CAIAGISYNEQFF.

This clonotype was found a few times. The chain couples TRBV7-2 to TRBJ2-1; no reliable D call. Trimming took off 1 base at V and 8 bases at J, with 12 bases between the two ends. This CDR3 has 14 amino acids. Per germline, CDR1 SGHTA and CDR2 FQGNSA. CDR3 in amino acids: CASSLVYGRDEQFF. The CDR3 DNA reads TGTGCCAGCAGCTTAGTATACGGTCGGGATGAGCAGTTCTTC.

This clonotype was detected a few times. The chain links TRBV12-3 or TRBV12-4 to TRBJ2-7; D is ambiguous. The V and J ends lost 2 bases and 7 bases respectively, with 15 bases between them. The CDR3 has 14 residues. The CDR3 spells CASSLIRPTTEQYF. In nucleotides, the CDR3 is TGTGCCAGCAGTTTAATCAGGCCTACTACGGAGCAGTACTTC.

The CDR3 here is CATSRAVGQGAWDEQFF. Here the CDR3 DNA reads TGTGCCACCAGCAGAGCAGTAGGACAGGGGGCTTGGGATGAGCAGTTCTTC. V gene TRBV15 combines with J gene TRBJ2-1; 11 bases are shared with TRBD1. The V segment lost 1 base and the J segment 8 bases; nucleotides outside the gene matches: 10. Looked up from germline, CDR1 is LNHNV and CDR2 is YYDKDF (reference sequence). The CDR3 has 17 residues.

This clonotype was detected ten times or more. The chain employs TRBV7-2 and TRBJ2-1; 7 nucleotides line up with TRBD2. With V trimmed by 3 bases and J by 1 base, 6 bases remained unmatched. CDR1 is SGHTA and CDR2 is FQGNSA in the germline V gene. This CDR3 is built from 16 residues. In DNA form, the CDR3 reads TGTGCCAGCAGCTTGGGTCTAGCGGTTTCCTACAATGAGCAGTTCTTC. It is translated as CASSLGLAVSYNEQFF.

This clonotype occurred many times. The V call is TRBV6-1, the J call TRBJ2-2; 10 positions match TRBD1. Germline V gene data show CDR1 as MNHNS and CDR2 as SASEGT. V trimming: 3 bases; J trimming: 6 bases; junction bases outside the gene matches: 10. CDR3 size: 17 residues. In DNA, the CDR3 is TGTGCCAGCAGTGACGGGACAGGGGACCCCGAGGCCGGGGAGCTGTTTTTT. It specifies CASSDGTGDPEAGELFF.

The chain links TRBV12-3 or TRBV12-4 to TRBJ2-7, with D uncertain. This CDR3 is 11 amino acids long. V was clipped by 6 bases and J by 5 bases, with 8 bases between them. This chain's CDR3 is CASSSWDEQYF. CDR3 nucleotides: TGTGCCAGCAGCTCGTGGGACGAGCAGTACTTC.

This clonotype turned up a few times. This sequence joins TRBV2 and TRBJ1-5; 10 bases are a match to TRBD1. The CDR3 sequence is 15 residues long. The ends lost 3 bases at V and 2 bases at J; junction bases unmatched: 1. CDR1 and CDR2 from the germline V gene are SNHLY and FYNNEI. The CDR3 bases are TGTGCCAGCAGTGACGGGACAGGGGGCAATCAGCCCCAGCATTTT. Its protein is CASSDGTGGNQPQHF. The full variable domain, in which reference TRBV2 and TRBJ1-5 provide the parts outside the CDR3, is EPEVTQTPSHQVTQMGQEVILRCVPISNHLYFYWYRQILGQKVEFLVSFYNNEISEKSEIFDDQFSVERPDGSNFTLKIRSTKLEDSAMYFCASSDGTGGNQPQHFGDGTRLSIL.

The V call is TRBV6-6, the J call TRBJ1-2; D ambiguous. The V end was cut by 8 bases, the J end by 3 bases, with 10 bases between. There are 12 residues in the CDR3. Germline lookup yields CDR1 MNHNY and CDR2 SVGAGI (reference sequence). CDR3 region: CASLNSYYGYTF. CDR3 bases: TGTGCCAGCTTAAATTCCTACTATGGCTACACCTTC.

A few counts support this clonotype. The germline gene is not matched at one end of the junction; a read error may be the cause. The chain joins TRBV29-1 to TRBJ2-3; TRBD2 matches at 14 bases. This CDR3 comprises 16 residues. Germline V gives CDR1 SQVTM, CDR2 ANQGSEA. The CDR3 region has the DNA TGCAGCGTGGAAGGACTAGCGGGAGGTACGGTAGATACGCAGTATTTT. Protein sequence: CSVEGLAGGTVDTQYF.

The chain couples TRBV2 to TRBJ2-2; 9 positions agree with TRBD1. Trimming at V came to 7 bases and at J to 1 base, leaving 7 bases not matched to a gene. The CDR3 contains 16 residues. Germline V CDR1 and CDR2: SNHLY, FYNNEI. CDR3 region: CASNPQGAMNTGELFF. For the CDR3, the DNA is TGTGCCAGCAATCCACAGGGGGCTATGAACACCGGGGAGCTGTTTTTT.

This chain connects TRBV12-3 or TRBV12-4 to TRBJ2-6; possible D gene TRBD1, 6 bases. This CDR3 contains 18 residues. Trimming removed 4 bases from V and 2 bases from J, with 18 bases in between. Here the CDR3 DNA reads TGTGCCAGCAGTTATGGAATGAGGGGGAGAGCTGGGGCCAACGTCCTGACTTTC. It specifies CASSYGMRGRAGANVLTF.

This sequence joins TRBV6-1 and TRBJ2-5; perhaps TRBD1 as D (8 bases). The CDR3 consists of 13 residues. Trimming stripped 8 bases from V and 2 bases from J, with 12 bases between. The germline V gene has CDR1 MNHNS and CDR2 SASEGT. The CDR3 DNA sequence: TGTGCCAGCGGGAGGGACAGGCAAGAGACCCAGTACTTC. Translated: CASGRDRQETQYF.

V usage is TRBV20-1 and J usage is TRBJ2-2; TRBD1 aligns across 7 bases. Germline V gives CDR1 DFQATT, CDR2 SNEGSKA (reference sequence). J was trimmed by 5 bases and V by 6 bases; bases with no gene match: 9. The length of the CDR3 is 14 residues. The CDR3 DNA is TGCAGTGCCAACAAGCCACAGGGGACCGGGGAGCTGTTTTTT. This sequence encodes CSANKPQGTGELFF.

This clonotype showed up just a few times. The genes are TRBV4-2 and TRBJ2-1; 8 bases align to TRBD2. CDR3 length: 16 residues. Germline CDR1 reads LGHNA; CDR2 reads YNFKEQ. With 0 bases clipped from V and 3 bases from J, the junction kept 4 bases outside the gene matches. The CDR3: CASSQDRGGVYNEQFF. Written as DNA, the CDR3 is TGTGCCAGCAGCCAAGATCGGGGGGGGGTCTACAATGAGCAGTTCTTC.

This clonotype came up a few times. V and J are TRBV29-1 and TRBJ2-3; TRBD2 matches at 9 bases. V shed 4 bases, J shed 4 bases, and the junction held 9 bases outside the gene matches. CDR3 length: 15 residues. Germline CDR1 SQVTM, CDR2 ANQGSEA. The CDR3 nucleotides read TGCAGCGTTGGAGGTCGGCGGGAGGGCTCAGATACGCAGTATTTT. It is translated as CSVGGRREGSDTQYF.

The chain is built from TRBV15 and TRBJ2-1; a weak D match, TRBD1 (6 bases). In germline, CDR1 is LNHNV, CDR2 YYDKDF (reference sequence). The CDR3 has 17 amino acids. V lost 1 base to trimming and J lost 10 bases, with 23 bases between them. The CDR3 region is CATSRGRGTTSLLEQFF. The CDR3 bases are TGTGCCACCAGCAGAGGACGTGGGACAACCTCCCTCTTAGAGCAGTTCTTC.

This clonotype was detected a few times. This rearrangement joins TRBV6-5 to TRBJ2-7; maybe TRBD1 (6 bases). The length of the CDR3 is 12 residues. From germline, CDR1 is MNHEY and CDR2 SVGAGI. With 8 bases removed from V and 0 bases from J, the gap between germline ends came to 8 bases. This chain's CDR3 is CASGQHSYEQYF. The CDR3 nucleotides are TGTGCCAGCGGACAGCACTCCTACGAGCAGTACTTC.

This clonotype was counted once. The chain recombines TRBV3-1 with TRBJ2-5, with a tentative D call TRBD1 (6 bases). There are 17 residues in the CDR3. Trimming took off 0 bases at V and 3 bases at J, with 17 bases between the two ends. Germline CDR1 and CDR2: LGHDT and YNNKEL (reference sequence). CDR3 protein: CASSQDNRDVGKETQYF. DNA of the CDR3: TGTGCCAGCAGCCAAGACAACAGGGATGTGGGCAAAGAGACCCAGTACTTC.

This clonotype came up a few times. The CDR3 loop is CAIRVGESSYEQYF. The CDR3 coding sequence is TGTGCCATCAGGGTGGGAGAGAGCTCCTACGAGCAGTACTTC. V and J are TRBV10-3 and TRBJ2-7; D might be TRBD2 (5 bases). The CDR3 is 14 amino acids. CDR1 is ENHRY, CDR2 SYGVKD, per germline. V was cut by 6 bases and J by 0 bases, with 12 bases left in between.

This clonotype has only a few counts. V gene TRBV12-3 or TRBV12-4 combines with J gene TRBJ1-1; 10 bases are shared with TRBD1. The CDR3 has 14 residues. V trimming: 5 bases; J trimming: 4 bases; junction bases outside the gene matches: 4. CDR3 sequence: CASSVRDRGTEAFF. CDR3 sequence (DNA): TGTGCCAGCAGTGTCCGGGACAGGGGCACTGAAGCTTTCTTT.

The chain employs TRBV7-2 and TRBJ2-3; tentative D call: TRBD2 (6 bases). The germline V gene encodes CDR1 SGHTA and CDR2 FQGNSA. The germline V and J ends were trimmed by 4 bases and 11 bases, with 13 bases remaining between them. This CDR3 contains 12 residues. Here the CDR3 DNA reads TGTGCCAGCAGCTATGGGACTTCCTTGCAGTATTTT. Its translation is CASSYGTSLQYF.

This clonotype was found a few times. V and J are TRBV2 and TRBJ2-5, with no clear D. Germline CDR1 and CDR2: SNHLY and FYNNEI. The length of the CDR3 is 14 residues. The V end was cut by 1 base, the J end by 0 bases, with 6 bases between. The CDR3 DNA is TGTGCCAGCAGTGAAGTAGGGTACCAAGAGACCCAGTACTTC. It is translated as CASSEVGYQETQYF.

This clonotype was seen a few times. One end of the junction does not line up with germline, which may come from a read error. CDR3: CATARSSF. The CDR3 DNA sequence: TGTGCCACCGCCAGGAGCTCCTTT. The V gene is TRBV24-1, the J gene TRBJ1-6; D is uncertain. CDR1 and CDR2 (germline): KGHDR, SFDVKD. The CDR3 contains 8 residues.

CDR3 in amino acids: CASRRGGYTDTQYF. The CDR3 nucleotides read TGTGCCAGCAGGCGGGGGGGCTACACAGATACGCAGTATTTT. The V call is TRBV27, the J call TRBJ2-3; 9 bases agree with TRBD2. With 6 bases clipped from V and 2 bases from J, the junction kept 3 bases outside the gene matches. CDR1 MNHEY and CDR2 SMNVEV come from the germline V gene (reference sequence). This CDR3 spans 14 amino acids.

The V and J genes are TRBV9 and TRBJ2-3; D ambiguous. V was cut by 3 bases and J by 3 bases, with 8 bases left in between. Per germline, CDR1 SGDLS and CDR2 YYNGEE. The CDR3 extends over 13 amino acids. This CDR3 is CASSARPTDTQYF. The CDR3 nucleotides are TGTGCCAGCAGCGCCCGACCAACAGATACGCAGTATTTT.